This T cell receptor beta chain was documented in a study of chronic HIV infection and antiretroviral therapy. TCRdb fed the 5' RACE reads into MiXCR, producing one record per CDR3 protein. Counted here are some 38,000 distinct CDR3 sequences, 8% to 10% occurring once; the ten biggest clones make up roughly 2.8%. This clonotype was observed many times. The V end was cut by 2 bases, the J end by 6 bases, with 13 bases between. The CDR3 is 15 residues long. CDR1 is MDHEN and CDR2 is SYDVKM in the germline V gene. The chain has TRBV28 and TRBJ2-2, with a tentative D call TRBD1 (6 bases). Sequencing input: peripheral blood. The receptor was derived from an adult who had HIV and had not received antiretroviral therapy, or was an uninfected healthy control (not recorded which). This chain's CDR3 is CASSLRQGKAGELFF. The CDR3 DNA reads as TGTGCCAGCAGTTTACGGCAGGGGAAGGCCGGGGAGCTGTTTTTT.